This entry lists 17 T cell receptor beta chains sequenced from one sample in a study of blood T cell repertoires in COVID-19. Repertoires were generated with immunoSEQ multiplex PCR, while TCRdb's copy carries only in-frame clones and drops some. The table includes 200,000 to 300,000 clones, about 90% detected once. The specimen sequenced was peripheral blood. Receptor source: a person aged 18 to 30 with COVID-19, enrolled during active disease.

The V gene is TRBV7-2, the J gene TRBJ2-3; 10 bases are shared with TRBD2. CDR1 and CDR2 from the germline V gene are SGHTA and FQGNSA. CDR3 length: 13 residues. Unmatched junction bases numbered 5, after V lost 8 bases and J lost 6 bases. Here the CDR3 reads CASGLAGADTQYF. For the CDR3, the DNA is TGTGCCAGCGGGCTAGCGGGAGCTGATACGCAGTATTTT.

This clone has more than one count but fewer than ten. The rearrangement links TRBV7-2 to TRBJ1-1; TRBD1 matches at 11 bases. This CDR3 contains 15 residues. J gave up 4 bases and V 1 base, and 2 bases lay outside the gene matches. CDR1 and CDR2 from the germline V gene are SGHTA and FQGNSA. CDR3 region: CASSLDGTGGTEAFF. DNA of the CDR3: TGTGCCAGCAGCTTAGACGGGACAGGGGGCACTGAAGCTTTCTTT.

This clone was detected once. V usage is TRBV4-1 and J usage is TRBJ2-1; 7 bases map to TRBD2. The CDR3 is 12 amino acids. The junction had 7 bases not matched to a gene; V was cut back by 2 bases and J by 15 bases. Germline lookup yields CDR1 MGHRA and CDR2 YSYEKL. The CDR3 DNA reads TGCGCCAGCAGCCAACCGTTGGCGGGGGTGTTCTTC. This sequence encodes CASSQPLAGVFF.

This clone occurred a few times. The V and J genes are TRBV10-3 and TRBJ1-3; 8 bases fit TRBD1. CDR1 ENHRY and CDR2 SYGVKD come from the germline V gene. The CDR3 extends over 17 amino acids. Trimming removed 4 bases from V and 3 bases from J; junction bases left unmatched: 11. CDR3 in DNA: TGTGCCATCAGTGGGTCCTTAACCAGGGGGCGTGGAAACACCATATATTTT. It yields the protein CAISGSLTRGRGNTIYF.

The sample holds one count of this clone. The chain has TRBV9 and TRBJ2-1; 14 bases are a match to TRBD2. Losses at the gene ends were 0 bases for V and 9 bases for J; bases not matched to a gene: 17. The CDR3 length is 20 residues. Germline CDR1 and CDR2: SGDLS and YYNGEE. As DNA, the CDR3 is TGTGCCAGCAGCGTAGTGTCCTACTACCGGGGGACTAGCGGGAGTGGTGAGCAGTTCTTC. It yields the protein CASSVVSYYRGTSGSGEQFF.

The rearrangement uses TRBV28 and TRBJ1-4, with D uncertain. Trimming removed 10 bases at V and 3 bases at J, with 3 bases between. Germline V CDR1 and CDR2: MDHEN, SYDVKM. The CDR3 extends over 10 amino acids. The CDR3 DNA follows: TGTGCCACCGCTAATGAAAAACTGTTTTTT. Residues: CATANEKLFF.

The chain carries TRBV30 and TRBJ1-2; D unresolved. Germline CDR1 is GTSNPN and CDR2 is SVGIG (reference sequence). Trimming removed 0 bases from V and 4 bases from J, with 6 bases in between. The CDR3 totals 12 residues. In DNA, the CDR3 is TGTGCCTGGAGTGTGGCCAGCTATGGCTACACCTTC. Translated, it gives CAWSVASYGYTF.

The chain couples TRBV7-2 to TRBJ1-2, with D uncertain. Trimming stripped 4 bases from V and 8 bases from J, with 20 bases between. This CDR3 spans 15 amino acids. CDR1 and CDR2 from the germline V gene are SGHTA and FQGNSA. In nucleotides, the CDR3 is TGTGCCAGCAGCTCATCCCTTGGGCCCCGAGAGGGCTACACCTTC. Its translation is CASSSSLGPREGYTF.

In its sample, this clone was seen a few times. The gene calls are TRBV25-1 and TRBJ2-5, with D possibly TRBD1 on 6 matching bases. Germline V gives CDR1 MGHDK, CDR2 SYGVNS. Between the trimmed V and J ends, which lost 10 bases and 0 bases, there was a span of 9 bases. This CDR3 is built from 12 residues. The CDR3 DNA sequence: TGTGCCACGCGACAGGACCAAGAGACCCAGTACTTC. Protein sequence: CATRQDQETQYF. The whole variable domain, remainder taken from reference TRBV25-1 and TRBJ2-5, is EADIYQTPRYLVIGTGKKITLECSQTMGHDKMYWYQQDPGMELHLIHYSYGVNSTEKGDLSSESTVSRIRTEHFPLTLESARPSHTSQYLCATRQDQETQYFGPGTRLLVL.

The chain joins TRBV5-1 to TRBJ1-4; TRBD1 matches 9 bases. The length of the CDR3 is 15 residues. The junction had 7 bases not matched to a gene; V was cut back by 4 bases and J by 6 bases. The germline V gene encodes CDR1 SGHRS and CDR2 YFSETQ. The CDR3 bases are TGCGCCAGCAGCGGGGGACAGGGTTTCGATGAAAAACTGTTTTTT. It yields the protein CASSGGQGFDEKLFF. The full variable domain, with the rest looked up from reference TRBV5-1 and TRBJ1-4, is KAGVTQTPRYLIKTRGQQVTLSCSPISGHRSVSWYQQTPGQGLQFLFEYFSETQRNKGNFPGRFSGRQFSNSRSEMNVSTLELGDSALYLCASSGGQGFDEKLFFGSGTQLSVL.

This clone was recorded only once. In DNA form, the CDR3 reads TGTGCCAGCACCCCCGGGACATGGAACACTGAAGCTTTCTTT. Translating gives CASTPGTWNTEAFF. The chain couples TRBV27 to TRBJ1-1; perhaps TRBD1 as D (6 bases). The germline V gene encodes CDR1 MNHEY and CDR2 SMNVEV (reference sequence). Trimming shortened V by 7 bases and J by 1 base, and 13 bases separated the two germline ends. The CDR3 spans 14 residues.

The chain recombines TRBV19 with TRBJ2-5; tentative D call: TRBD2 (5 bases). In germline, CDR1 is LNHDA, CDR2 SQIVND (reference sequence). Trimming took off 2 bases at V and 0 bases at J, with 19 bases between the two ends. The CDR3 spans 18 residues. In nucleotides, the CDR3 is TGTGCCAGTAGTATACACGGAGAGGGAGCCCCGTACCAAGAGACCCAGTACTTC. It specifies CASSIHGEGAPYQETQYF. The whole variable domain, filled in from reference TRBV19 and TRBJ2-5, reads DGGITQSPKYLFRKEGQNVTLSCEQNLNHDAMYWYRQDPGQGLRLIYYSQIVNDFQKGDIAEGYSVSREKKESFPLTVTSAQKNPTAFYLCASSIHGEGAPYQETQYFGPGTRLLVL.

This chain connects TRBV5-1 to TRBJ1-1; D is perhaps TRBD1 (5 bases). CDR1 SGHRS and CDR2 YFSETQ come from the germline V gene. Trimming removed 1 base from V and 6 bases from J, with 10 bases in between. The CDR3 consists of 13 residues. This chain's CDR3 is CASSLTGVSEAFF. CDR3 DNA sequence: TGCGCCAGCAGCTTGACGGGGGTCTCTGAAGCTTTCTTT.

The CDR3 DNA follows: TGCGCCAGCAGCCACCCGGGAGCGAACACCGGGGAGCTGTTTTTT. Its translation is CASSHPGANTGELFF. The gene calls are TRBV4-1 and TRBJ2-2; perhaps TRBD2 as D (6 bases). The CDR3 consists of 15 residues. The V gene's germline CDR1 is MGHRA and CDR2 YSYEKL. V was pared by 3 bases and J by 0 bases, with 8 bases between.

This clone was seen just once. CDR3 bases: TGCAGTGCTAGTAGGGGACAGGGCGATCAGCCCCAGCATTTT. Its protein is CSASRGQGDQPQHF. The J gene is TRBJ1-5, the V gene TRBV20-1, with 9 nucleotides matching TRBD1. Per germline, CDR1 DFQATT and CDR2 SNEGSKA (reference sequence). The V gene end was trimmed by 3 bases and the J gene end by 5 bases; junction bases not matched to a gene: 5. The length of the CDR3 is 14 residues.

The chain links TRBV4-1 to TRBJ2-1; D perhaps matches TRBD2 (6 bases). In germline, CDR1 is MGHRA, CDR2 YSYEKL. This CDR3 has 15 amino acids. V was clipped by 4 bases and J by 0 bases, with 10 bases between them. CDR3 DNA: TGCGCCAGCAGCCCCCGGGACTCCTCCTACAATGAGCAGTTCTTC. Translation: CASSPRDSSYNEQFF.

The chain couples TRBV6-1 to TRBJ2-2; maybe TRBD2 (5 bases). Germline assignment: CDR1 MNHNS and CDR2 SASEGT. V was cut by 2 bases and J by 7 bases, with 11 bases left in between. The CDR3 totals 14 residues. CDR3 region: CASSELLAGGELFF. The CDR3 DNA reads as TGTGCCAGCAGTGAATTGCTAGCCGGCGGGGAGCTGTTTTTT.